Each of the 21 T cell receptor beta chains below was sequenced from the same sample in a study of blood T cell repertoires in COVID-19. Here immunoSEQ multiplex PCR was the method, and the copy in TCRdb shows in-frame clones only, minus some. The table includes under 250,000 clones, 60% to 85% detected once. The sequencing sample was made of peripheral blood. The source of these receptors is a woman in her seventies with acute or convalescent COVID-19.

Sample share makes this clone medium-sized. The chain combines TRBV27 with TRBJ1-1; D is ambiguous. Trimming left V 6 bases short and J 1 base short, with 9 bases between. Germline lookup yields CDR1 MNHEY and CDR2 SMNVEV (reference sequence). CDR3 size: 13 residues. CDR3 amino acids: CASSPSGNTEAFF. CDR3 nucleotides: TGTGCCAGCAGCCCTTCGGGGAACACTGAAGCTTTCTTT.

This clone was counted only a few times. The V gene is TRBV5-1, the J gene TRBJ2-3; tentative D call: TRBD2 (5 bases). Per germline, CDR1 SGHRS and CDR2 YFSETQ. Trimming cost V 1 base and J 10 bases, with 16 bases left between them. The CDR3 runs to 14 residues. CDR3 bases: TGCGCCAGCAGCTTGCCTACAGAGTTCGGGGCGCAGTATTTT. Protein sequence: CASSLPTEFGAQYF. Variable domain in full (rest from reference TRBV5-1 and TRBJ2-3): KAGVTQTPRYLIKTRGQQVTLSCSPISGHRSVSWYQQTPGQGLQFLFEYFSETQRNKGNFPGRFSGRQFSNSRSEMNVSTLELGDSALYLCASSLPTEFGAQYFGPGTRLTVL.

A single count supports this clone. V usage is TRBV7-9 and J usage is TRBJ2-3, with D perhaps TRBD1 (6 bases). The CDR3 has 14 amino acids. V was trimmed by 5 bases and J by 2 bases, leaving 11 bases between them. Germline assignment: CDR1 SEHNR and CDR2 FQNEAQ (reference sequence). The CDR3 sequence: CASSRDISTDTQYF. The CDR3 coding sequence is TGTGCCAGCAGCCGGGACATTTCCACAGATACGCAGTATTTT.

The chain employs TRBV5-1 and TRBJ1-6; possible D gene TRBD1, 6 bases. The CDR3 length is 15 residues. V lost 2 bases, J lost 5 bases, and 11 bases lay in between. Germline V CDR1 and CDR2: SGHRS, YFSETQ. The CDR3 loop is CASSFGQINNSPLHF. In DNA, the CDR3 is TGCGCCAGCAGCTTTGGACAGATTAATAATTCACCCCTCCACTTT.

This chain links TRBV6-5 with TRBJ1-5, with 7 bases matching TRBD1. Per the germline V gene, CDR1 is MNHEY and CDR2 is SVGAGI. CDR3 length equals 15 residues. The J segment lost 4 bases and the V segment lost 0 bases, leaving 3 bases of the junction unmatched. The DNA for the CDR3 is TGTGCCAGCAGTTACTCGGCAGGGGGTAATCAGCCCCAGCATTTT. It translates to CASSYSAGGNQPQHF.

V gene TRBV7-2 combines with J gene TRBJ2-1; D perhaps matches TRBD2 (5 bases). The germline V and J ends were trimmed by 7 bases and 12 bases, with 19 bases remaining between them. CDR3 length: 13 amino acids. Germline V CDR1 and CDR2: SGHTA, FQGNSA. The CDR3 reads CASTPDLQIAQFF. The CDR3 DNA is TGTGCCAGCACCCCGGACTTGCAAATCGCGCAGTTCTTC. The variable domain in full, completed from reference TRBV7-2 and TRBJ2-1, reads GAGVSQSPSNKVTEKGKDVELRCDPISGHTALYWYRQSLGQGLEFLIYFQGNSAPDKSGLPSDRFSAERTGGSVSTLTIQRTQQEDSAVYLCASTPDLQIAQFFGPGTRLTVL.

Remarks on this clone: Different DNA sequences within this sample yield the same CDR3. The chain has TRBV5-1 and TRBJ2-3; tentatively, D is TRBD1 (6 bases). Germline CDR1 is SGHRS and CDR2 is YFSETQ. This CDR3 has 14 residues. V shed 4 bases and J shed 2 bases, with 11 bases lying between them. CDR3 amino acids: CASSPGQYTDTQYF. The DNA of the CDR3 is TGCGCCAGCAGCCCCGGACAGTACACAGATACGCAGTATTTT.

The V and J genes are TRBV27 and TRBJ2-7; D unclear. The germline CDR1 and CDR2 sequences are MNHEY and SMNVEV (reference sequence). Trimming removed 0 bases from V and 3 bases from J, with 9 bases in between. This CDR3 spans 14 amino acids. This chain's CDR3 is CASSLSVHFYEQYF. In nucleotides, the CDR3 is TGTGCCAGCAGTTTATCGGTCCACTTCTACGAGCAGTACTTC.

This clone was counted a few times. This CDR3 is CASGLPLAGSGETQYF. The CDR3 coding sequence is TGTGCCAGCGGTCTCCCGCTAGCGGGATCTGGGGAGACCCAGTACTTC. The rearrangement joins TRBV2 to TRBJ2-5, with 9 bases lining up with TRBD2. Germline V lookup: CDR1 SNHLY, CDR2 FYNNEI. J lost 5 bases, V lost 8 bases, and 15 bases had no gene match. The CDR3 runs 16 residues.

In its sample, this clone was seen once. The V gene is TRBV5-6, the J gene TRBJ1-2; D uncertain. Germline-derived CDR1 and CDR2 are SGHDT and YYEEEE. Deletions cut 4 bases from V and 4 bases from J, with 8 bases between. The CDR3 extends over 12 amino acids. CDR3 sequence: CASSIDTYGYTF. The CDR3 coding sequence is TGTGCCAGCAGCATTGACACCTATGGCTACACCTTC.

This chain uses TRBV10-3 with TRBJ2-2, with TRBD2 matching over 9 bases. Germline CDR1 and CDR2: ENHRY and SYGVKD. The CDR3 consists of 15 residues. Losses at the gene ends were 2 bases for V and 4 bases for J; bases not matched to a gene: 2. The CDR3 DNA reads TGTGCCATCAGTGAGGGACTAGCGAGCACCGGGGAGCTGTTTTTT. Translated, it gives CAISEGLASTGELFF.

The chain joins TRBV9 to TRBJ1-4; 7 nucleotides match TRBD1. J gave up 0 bases and V 4 bases, and 3 bases lay outside the gene matches. CDR1 and CDR2 from the germline V gene are SGDLS and YYNGEE. There are 15 residues in the CDR3. This CDR3 is CASSSTGTTNEKLFF. The CDR3 DNA reads as TGTGCCAGCAGCTCGACAGGGACAACTAATGAAAAACTGTTTTTT.

In DNA, the CDR3 is TGTGCCAGCTCACCCGGCAGGGGGCTGGACGAGCAGTACTTC. Protein sequence: CASSPGRGLDEQYF. This sequence joins TRBV18 and TRBJ2-7; 8 nucleotides match TRBD1. Losses at the gene ends were 3 bases for V and 5 bases for J; bases not matched to a gene: 6. Germline CDR1 and CDR2: KGHSH and LQKENI. The CDR3 runs 14 residues.

V gene TRBV5-1 combines with J gene TRBJ2-7, with a possible D match to TRBD2 (6 bases). Germline CDR1 is SGHRS and CDR2 is YFSETQ. The CDR3 has 15 residues. The V end lost 0 bases, the J end lost 4 bases, and 14 bases lay between the germline ends. Here the CDR3 DNA reads TGCGCCAGCAGCTTGGATTCGGGAGTGACTTACGAGCAGTACTTC. This encodes CASSLDSGVTYEQYF.

The chain combines TRBV6-6 with TRBJ1-1; 9 bases agree with TRBD1. The CDR3 runs to 14 residues. V lost 5 bases to trimming and J lost 3 bases; unmatched junction nucleotides: 4. The germline V gene encodes CDR1 MNHNY and CDR2 SVGAGI (reference sequence). The CDR3 region is CASSNRDRDTEAFF. The CDR3 coding sequence is TGTGCCAGCAGTAACCGGGACAGGGACACTGAAGCTTTCTTT.

This chain joins TRBV6-5 and TRBJ2-1, with 11 bases matching TRBD2. The V gene's germline CDR1 is MNHEY and CDR2 SVGAGI. Trimming took 9 bases from V and 9 from J; bases not matched to a gene: 13. There are 15 residues in the CDR3. The CDR3: CASRLIAGGRGEQFF. The CDR3 nucleotides are TGTGCCAGTCGGCTAATAGCGGGAGGGCGGGGTGAGCAGTTCTTC.

The V gene is TRBV2, the J gene TRBJ1-3; D is undetermined. Trimming took off 3 bases at V and 0 bases at J, with 3 bases between the two ends. This CDR3 has 13 amino acids. CDR1 SNHLY and CDR2 FYNNEI come from the germline V gene. CDR3 residues: CASSDGSGNTIYF. The CDR3 DNA reads as TGTGCCAGCAGTGACGGCTCTGGAAACACCATATATTTT.

V usage is TRBV27 and J usage is TRBJ2-7; 9 bases fit TRBD2. The CDR3 has 14 residues. Germline CDR1 and CDR2: MNHEY and SMNVEV (reference sequence). V lost 8 bases to trimming and J lost 0 bases; unmatched junction nucleotides: 5. CDR3 residues: CASSVAGVSYEQYF. In nucleotides, the CDR3 is TGTGCCAGCTCGGTAGCGGGAGTCTCCTACGAGCAGTACTTC.

The chain combines TRBV21-1 with TRBJ2-1; TRBD2, the table's D call, was not compared with the DNA. TRBV21-1 is a listed pseudogene. The CDR3 spans 20 residues. Written as DNA, the CDR3 is TGTGCCAGCAGCAAAAGCCCGGGACTAGCGGGCCATGAGCCCTACAATGAGCAGTTCTTC. Translating it yields CASSKSPGLAGHEPYNEQFF.

The J gene is TRBJ1-5, the V gene TRBV28, with D perhaps matching TRBD1 (6 bases). V shed 11 bases and J shed 2 bases, with 10 bases lying between them. The germline V gene encodes CDR1 MDHEN and CDR2 SYDVKM. This CDR3 has 12 residues. The CDR3 nucleotides are TGTGCCTCTGACAGGCGCAATCAGCCCCAGCATTTT. Its protein is CASDRRNQPQHF.

The CDR3 reads CASRWTDSSYNEQFF. CDR3 DNA: TGCGCCAGCAGATGGACGGACAGCTCCTACAATGAGCAGTTCTTC. The chain employs TRBV5-1 and TRBJ2-1; TRBD1 might be the D (6 bases). The germline V and J ends were trimmed by 5 bases and 0 bases, with 12 bases remaining between them. This CDR3 region has 15 residues. The germline V gene has CDR1 SGHRS and CDR2 YFSETQ.